This T cell receptor (beta chain) was captured in a study of OX40 agonist ivuxolimab in advanced cancers. Study-wide results and limits: CD4+ and CD8+ blood T cells expanded clonally by week 6 at 0.1 to 3.0 mg/kg.

Germline CDR1 and CDR2: MDHEN and SYDVKM. The CDR3 totals 13 residues. Between the trimmed V and J ends, which lost 11 bases and 0 bases, there was a span of 13 bases. TCRdb's copy holds only in-frame clones and misses some; the assay was immunoSEQ multiplex PCR. The sample lists around 30,000 clones; 70% to 90% were seen once. In the case of this clone: As yet, its antigen is unknown.

V is TRBV28 and J is TRBJ1-1; D not certain. The material sequenced was CD4+ or CD8+ T cells sorted from blood, taken in a trial of the OX40 agonist ivuxolimab. The sequence was collected from an adult with an advanced solid tumor such as melanoma, head and neck, liver or kidney cancer. CDR3 protein: CAAKASVNTEAFF. CDR3 coding DNA: TGTGCCGCAAAAGCGTCGGTGAACACTGAAGCTTTCTTT.